A single T cell receptor (beta chain) is shown here with its context. This record belongs to a study of blood T cell repertoires in COVID-19. Study-level information: The samples span acute and convalescent COVID-19 from the United States, Italy and Spain. PBMCs, B-cell-depleted T cells, or T cells were the source of the cDNA or gDNA that made up the material.

The V gene's germline CDR1 is LGHNA and CDR2 YNFKEQ. V was pared by 3 bases and J by 6 bases, with 10 bases of the junction left unmatched. The CDR3 length is 17 residues. Authors' processing steps: Amplifying reference gene primers gave estimates of nucleated cell counts. Here immunoSEQ multiplex PCR was the method, and the copy in TCRdb shows in-frame clones only, minus some. V and J calls and clone size follow that table, whereas D and trimming were derived from the DNA. The data hold 72,000 or so clones, with approximately 82% observed a single time. The sample consisted of peripheral blood. The chain employs TRBV4-2 and TRBJ2-1; 11 bases agree with TRBD2. This TCR was recovered from a man older than 75 with active COVID-19. CDR3 bases: TGTGCCAGCAGCCAGGCTACAGGGACTAGCGGCGTCAATGAGCAGTTCTTC. Translation: CASSQATGTSGVNEQFF.